A single sample is the source of the 21 T cell receptor beta chains below, sequenced in a study of monozygotic twins with inflammatory bowel disease. One entry per CDR3 protein, without DNA, is what TCRdb gives after re-calling the 5' RACE reads. In total, the table holds approximately 400,000 distinct CDR3 sequences. Input material: blood. The receptors stem from a human donor with ulcerative colitis or Crohn's disease, or a healthy co-twin of an affected twin (not recorded which).

This chain links TRBV10-3 with TRBJ2-7; TCRdb's D gene call, TRBD2, goes unchecked for lack of DNA. The CDR3 sequence is 13 residues long. CDR1 and CDR2 from the germline V gene are ENHRY and SYGVKD. Here the CDR3 reads CAITSGGFYEQYF.

The J gene is TRBJ1-2, the V gene TRBV20-1; TCRdb's D call, TRBD1, is unchecked because there is no DNA. Germline CDR1 and CDR2: DFQATT and SNEGSKA (reference sequence). CDR3 length equals 14 residues. The CDR3 reads CSADGGGNNYGYTF.

CDR3 amino acids: CASSPPRGSGNTIYF. This sequence joins TRBV12-3 or TRBV12-4 and TRBJ1-3; without DNA, the TCRdb call of TRBD1 cannot be checked. CDR3 length: 15 residues.

This chain joins TRBV6-2 or TRBV6-3 and TRBJ2-1; without DNA, the TCRdb call of TRBD2 cannot be checked. The CDR3 is made up of 16 amino acids. Germline lookup yields CDR1 MNHEY and CDR2 SVGEGT. CDR3 loop: CASGEASGGAYNEQFF.

V usage is TRBV7-9 and J usage is TRBJ2-7. The V gene's germline CDR1 is SEHNR and CDR2 FQNEAQ (reference sequence). The CDR3 extends over 13 amino acids. CDR3 sequence reads: CASSTRQNYEQYF. The whole variable domain, filled in from reference TRBV7-9 and TRBJ2-7, reads DTGVSQNPRHKITKRGQNVTFRCDPISEHNRLYWYRQTLGQGPEFLTYFQNEAQLEKSRLLSDRFSAERPKGSFSTLEIQRTEQGDSAMYLCASSTRQNYEQYFGPGTRLTVT.

The chain joins TRBV10-3 to TRBJ1-5. The CDR3 spans 18 residues. Germline values: CDR1 ENHRY, CDR2 SYGVKD. The CDR3 is CAISEGGIFGVGNQPQHF.

The rearrangement links TRBV5-4 to TRBJ1-5. Looked up from germline, CDR1 is SGHNT and CDR2 is YYREEE (reference sequence). The CDR3 has 15 residues. The chain's CDR3 is CASSPGLGEGQPQHF.

V gene TRBV18 combines with J gene TRBJ1-5. The CDR3 contains 14 residues. CDR1 and CDR2 from the germline V gene are KGHSH and LQKENI. The CDR3: CASSPLRAIQPQHF.

The V call is TRBV7-9, the J call TRBJ1-6; TCRdb picks TRBD1, but there is no DNA to check that call. The CDR3 totals 15 residues. Per germline, CDR1 SEHNR and CDR2 FQNEAQ (reference sequence). The CDR3 here is CASSAQTGRNSPLHF. Filled out from reference TRBV7-9 and TRBJ1-6, the complete variable domain reads DTGVSQNPRHKITKRGQNVTFRCDPISEHNRLYWYRQTLGQGPEFLTYFQNEAQLEKSRLLSDRFSAERPKGSFSTLEIQRTEQGDSAMYLCASSAQTGRNSPLHFGNGTRLTVT.

The CDR3 loop is CASSPGSRGETQYF. V is TRBV5-1 and J is TRBJ2-5; TCRdb outputs TRBD2, but without DNA this stays unchecked. Per the germline V gene, CDR1 is SGHRS and CDR2 is YFSETQ. The CDR3 is made up of 14 amino acids.

The rearrangement links TRBV6-6 to TRBJ2-7; TCRdb's D gene call, TRBD2, goes unchecked for lack of DNA. The germline V gene encodes CDR1 MNHNY and CDR2 SVGAGI (reference sequence). This CDR3 region has 13 residues. CDR3 amino acids: CASRTGLDYEQYF.

The gene calls are TRBV19 and TRBJ2-2; as DNA is missing, the TRBD1 call by TCRdb cannot be tested. This CDR3 has 16 residues. CDR1 is LNHDA and CDR2 is SQIVND in the germline V gene (reference sequence). The CDR3 spells CASSIGRVVSAGELFF.

The J gene is TRBJ1-2, the V gene TRBV10-3; TCRdb's D call of TRBD1 is untestable without DNA. Germline CDR1 is ENHRY and CDR2 is SYGVKD. There are 16 residues in the CDR3. The CDR3: CAIYLDRGTGDYGYTF.

CDR3 in amino acids: CASSFPQGNTEAFF. The V and J genes are TRBV12-3 or TRBV12-4 and TRBJ1-1; the TRBD1 assignment by TCRdb is unverifiable without DNA. The CDR3 runs to 14 residues.

The chain recombines TRBV6-6 with TRBJ2-3; without DNA, the TCRdb call of TRBD2 cannot be checked. CDR3 length equals 14 residues. Germline V gene data show CDR1 as MNHNY and CDR2 as SVGAGI (reference sequence). The CDR3 here is CASSYNGRSDTQYF.

The chain links TRBV2 to TRBJ2-7; there is no DNA to check the TCRdb D call of TRBD1. The CDR3 runs to 13 residues. Per germline, CDR1 SNHLY and CDR2 FYNNEI. CDR3 region: CASTSRGNYEQYF.

This chain joins TRBV3-1 and TRBJ2-3. This CDR3 spans 17 amino acids. Germline loops: CDR1 LGHDT, CDR2 YNNKEL (reference sequence). CDR3: CASSQDSADSRTDTQYF.

Here the CDR3 reads CASSIGQGVVYF. This chain joins TRBV4-1 and TRBJ2-3; TCRdb's D gene call, TRBD1, goes unchecked for lack of DNA. The CDR3 has 12 residues. In germline, CDR1 is MGHRA, CDR2 YSYEKL.

V gene TRBV6-6 combines with J gene TRBJ2-3; the TRBD1 assignment by TCRdb is unverifiable without DNA. The germline V gene encodes CDR1 MNHNY and CDR2 SVGAGI (reference sequence). The CDR3 length is 14 residues. The CDR3 spells CASSPTGGRDTQYF.

This CDR3 is CASSFAGTGALEQYF. V usage is TRBV27 and J usage is TRBJ2-7; TCRdb names TRBD1, which stays unverified in the absence of DNA. The CDR3 has 15 amino acids. Germline lookup yields CDR1 MNHEY and CDR2 SMNVEV (reference sequence).

The rearrangement joins TRBV12-3 or TRBV12-4 to TRBJ1-2. The CDR3 loop spans 13 amino acids. The CDR3 here is CASSLEMNLAYTF.